A selection of T cell receptor beta chains follows, all from one sample in a study of OX40 agonist ivuxolimab in advanced cancers. Only in-frame clones appear in the TCRdb table, and some are missing; sequencing was by immunoSEQ multiplex PCR. Here the sample spans around 39,000 clones, roughly 81% being singletons. The sequencing used CD4+ or CD8+ T cells sorted from blood, collected in a trial of the OX40 agonist ivuxolimab. All receptors come from an adult with an advanced solid tumor such as melanoma, head and neck, liver or kidney cancer. CDR3s include the opening cysteine and the closing phenylalanine or tryptophan. A D gene is named only where the DNA matches it firmly. Only some rows state a clone size, as once, few, many or a class for expanded clones.

v_call	d_call	clone_size	j_call	cdr3_nt	cdr3_aa
TRBV11-2	TRBD1	.	TRBJ2-7	TGTGCCAGCAGCTTAAGTGGGACAGGGGGGTACGAGCAGTACTTC	CASSLSGTGGYEQYF
TRBV9	TRBD1	.	TRBJ2-1	TGTGCCAGCAGCGACAGGGGATTCAATGAGCAGTTCTTC	CASSDRGFNEQFF
TRBV6-5	.	.	TRBJ2-7	TGTGCCAGCAGGGCCATCTACGAGCAGTACTTC	CASRAIYEQYF
TRBV10-3	.	.	TRBJ1-1	TGTGCCATCAGTGAGTCTCCTGGCTACGAGGCTTTCTTT	CAISESPGYEAFF
TRBV7-3	TRBD1	once	TRBJ2-3	TGTGCCAGCAGCCTATACCAGACAGGGAAGACAGATACGCAGTATTTT	CASSLYQTGKTDTQYF
TRBV7-9	TRBD1	.	TRBJ1-3	TGTGCCAGCAGCCCGACAGGGTACTCTGGAAACACCATATATTTT	CASSPTGYSGNTIYF
TRBV7-6	.	.	TRBJ2-7	TGTGCCAGCAGCTTAGCGCTTGGTACCTACGAGCAGTACTTC	CASSLALGTYEQYF
TRBV18	.	.	TRBJ2-1	TGTGCCAGCTCGCGTGCCACAATTGGGAGCTCCTACAATGAGCAGTTCTTC	CASSRATIGSSYNEQFF
TRBV19	.	.	TRBJ2-1	TGTGCCAGTAGTATAGACAGGTCGCCGCTGATTCAGCAGTTCTTC	CASSIDRSPLIQQFF
TRBV11-2	TRBD2	.	TRBJ2-7	TGTGCCAGCAGCCCACTAGCGGGAGACTCCTACGAGCAGTACTTC	CASSPLAGDSYEQYF
TRBV5-1	TRBD2	.	TRBJ2-2	TGCGCCAGCCGTAGCGGGGGGTACACCGGGGAGCTGTTTTTT	CASRSGGYTGELFF
TRBV15	.	.	TRBJ2-5	TGTGCCACCAGCAGAGAGGCACAGTACCAAGAGACCCAGTACTTC	CATSREAQYQETQYF
TRBV4-1	TRBD1	.	TRBJ2-2	TGCGCCAGCAGCCCCGGGACAGGGGCAAGGGCGAACACCGGGGAGCTGTTTTTT	CASSPGTGARANTGELFF
TRBV28	.	.	TRBJ1-2	TGTGCCAGCAGATGGGGGGGGAAAAACTATGGCTACACCTTC	CASRWGGKNYGYTF
TRBV11-2	.	.	TRBJ1-1	TGTGCCAGCAGCCTTTATACAGGGTACACTGAAGCTTTCTTT	CASSLYTGYTEAFF
TRBV7-3	.	.	TRBJ2-5	TGTGCCAGCAGCCCCGGTAGACAAGAGACCCAGTACTTC	CASSPGRQETQYF
TRBV15	.	.	TRBJ2-3	TGTGCCACCAGCAACTCGCAGCCAACGCAGTATTTT	CATSNSQPTQYF
TRBV5-6	.	.	TRBJ1-2	TGTGCCAGCAGCTCGATAGACAGCTCGGGCGGCTACACCTTC	CASSSIDSSGGYTF
TRBV9	TRBD2	.	TRBJ2-1	TGTGCCAGCAGCGTAGGAGCGGGAGCCTCCAATGAGCAGTTCTTC	CASSVGAGASNEQFF
TRBV21-1	.	.	TRBJ1-1	TGTGCCAGCAGCAAAAGGGAGGATGACACTGAAGCTTTCTTT	CASSKREDDTEAFF
TRBV4-3	TRBD1	.	TRBJ2-3	TGCGCCAGCAGCCAAGATTGGCGACAGGGAACCCGCACAGATACGCAGTATTTT	CASSQDWRQGTRTDTQYF
TRBV19	.	.	TRBJ1-1	TGTGCCAGTAGTATCAAAGGGGACACTGAAGCTTTCTTT	CASSIKGDTEAFF
TRBV6-1	.	once	TRBJ1-1	TGTGCCAGCAGTGCTCGGGGGACTGAAGCTTTCTTT	CASSARGTEAFF
TRBV28	TRBD1	.	TRBJ1-3	TGTGCCAGCAGTTTTTCAGGGGGTTGGAGTGGAAACACCATATATTTT	CASSFSGGWSGNTIYF
TRBV5-1	.	.	TRBJ2-3	TGCGCCAGCAGCTTGGGGCAGGGGGGAGATACGCAGTATTTT	CASSLGQGGDTQYF
TRBV4-1	.	.	TRBJ2-1	TGCGCCAGCAGCCGTCGATTCGGGGATAACAATGAGCAGTTCTTC	CASSRRFGDNNEQFF
TRBV11-2	.	.	TRBJ2-7	TGTGCCAGCAGCCCGTGGTGGGGGACCGAAAACGAGCAGTACTTC	CASSPWWGTENEQYF
TRBV6-1	.	.	TRBJ1-1	TGTGCCAGCAGTGAAATAAGGAGGGGGACCAACACTGAAGCTTTCTTT	CASSEIRRGTNTEAFF
TRBV19	.	.	TRBJ2-1	TGTGCCAGTAGTACAGGCCGTTACAATGAGCAGTTCTTC	CASSTGRYNEQFF
TRBV30	TRBD2	.	TRBJ2-3	TGTGCCTGGAGTTCAGGCGGGAGGGCCACAGATACGCAGTATTTT	CAWSSGGRATDTQYF
TRBV5-5	.	.	TRBJ2-7	TGTGCCAGCAGCTGGGGGACCTCCTTGGGGGAGCAGTACTTC	CASSWGTSLGEQYF
TRBV7-5	.	.	TRBJ2-1	TGTGTCAGAAGCTTAGAGACTAGCGGGAGAAATGAGCAGTTCTTC	CVRSLETSGRNEQFF
TRBV30	.	.	TRBJ2-3	TGTGCCTGGAGTGGGGGGGCAGGGACAGATACGCAGTATTTT	CAWSGGAGTDTQYF
TRBV29-1	TRBD2	few	TRBJ2-3	TGCAGCGTCCGGGGGGGGAATACGCAGTATTTT	CSVRGGNTQYF
TRBV15	.	.	TRBJ1-5	TGTGCCACCAGCAGAGAGATCCGGAATCAGCCCCAGCATTTT	CATSREIRNQPQHF
TRBV30	.	.	TRBJ1-2	TGTGCCTGGAGTGTCAGGGGCCTGGGGACTAACTATGGCTACACCTTC	CAWSVRGLGTNYGYTF
TRBV4-1	.	.	TRBJ2-7	TGCGCCAGCAGTGGACGGGGAAACTCCTACGAGCAGTACTTC	CASSGRGNSYEQYF
TRBV25-1	.	.	TRBJ2-5	TGTGCCAGCAGTGACGGAGGCGGGGAGACCCAGTACTTC	CASSDGGGETQYF
TRBV7-2	TRBD2	.	TRBJ2-3	TGTGCCAGCAAGCCGGTAGCGGGGCCCACAGATACGCAGTATTTT	CASKPVAGPTDTQYF
TRBV30	.	.	TRBJ1-2	TGTGCCTGGTCCCGAGCCGGCTATGGCTACACCTTC	CAWSRAGYGYTF
TRBV5-1	.	.	TRBJ1-2	TGCGCCAGCAGCTTGGTGCTGGGGGCCGACTATGGCTACACCTTC	CASSLVLGADYGYTF
TRBV2	TRBD1	once	TRBJ1-2	TGTGCCAGCGCGCGGGACAGAATTATCTATGGCTACACCTTC	CASARDRIIYGYTF
TRBV4-1	.	few	TRBJ1-3	TGCGCCAGCAGCCAAGAAATACGAAACACCATATATTTT	CASSQEIRNTIYF
TRBV7-3	TRBD1	.	TRBJ2-2	TGTGCCAGCAGATTAGACAGGGGCACCGGGGAGCTGTTTTTT	CASRLDRGTGELFF
TRBV5-8	.	once	TRBJ2-2	TGTGCCAGCAGCTTGTTCAGGAACACCGGGGAGCTGTTTTTT	CASSLFRNTGELFF
TRBV14	.	.	TRBJ1-6	TGTGCCAGCAGCGTACGGGGAGGATCACCCCTCCACTTT	CASSVRGGSPLHF
TRBV5-1	.	.	TRBJ1-2	TGCGCCAGCAGCGAAGACGTCGGGGGGCGTTTTGGCTACACCTTC	CASSEDVGGRFGYTF
TRBV28	.	few	TRBJ2-7	TGTGCCAGCAGCATACAGGGCCTCCTTTACGAGCAGTACTTC	CASSIQGLLYEQYF
TRBV30	TRBD2	.	TRBJ2-1	TGTGCCTGGGACGCGGGAGTCAATGAGCAGTTCTTC	CAWDAGVNEQFF
TRBV5-1	TRBD1	.	TRBJ2-3	TGCGCCAGCAGTAGGGACAGGGGTTACCCAGATACGCAGTATTTT	CASSRDRGYPDTQYF
TRBV18	.	few	TRBJ1-4	TGTGCCAGCTCACCTCAGGGATTTTATGAAAAACTGTTTTTT	CASSPQGFYEKLFF
TRBV7-9	TRBD2	few	TRBJ2-1	TGTGCCAGCAGCACTACGTCTAGCGGGAGATGGAATGAGCAGTTCTTC	CASSTTSSGRWNEQFF
TRBV6-6	.	.	TRBJ1-5	TGTGCCAGCAGTTACTATCGGAAAGATAGCAATCAGCCCCAGCATTTT	CASSYYRKDSNQPQHF